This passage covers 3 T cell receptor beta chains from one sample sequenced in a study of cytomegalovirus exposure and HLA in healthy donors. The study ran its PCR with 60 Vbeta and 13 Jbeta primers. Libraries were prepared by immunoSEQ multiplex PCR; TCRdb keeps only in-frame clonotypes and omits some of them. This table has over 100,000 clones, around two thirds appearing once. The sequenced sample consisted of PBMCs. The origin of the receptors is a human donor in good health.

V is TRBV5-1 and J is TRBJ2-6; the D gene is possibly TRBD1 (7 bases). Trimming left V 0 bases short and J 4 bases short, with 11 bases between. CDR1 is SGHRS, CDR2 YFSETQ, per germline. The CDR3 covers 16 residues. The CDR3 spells CASSLGRGAGANVLTF. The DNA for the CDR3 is TGCGCCAGCAGCTTGGGCAGGGGGGCAGGGGCCAACGTCCTGACTTTC.

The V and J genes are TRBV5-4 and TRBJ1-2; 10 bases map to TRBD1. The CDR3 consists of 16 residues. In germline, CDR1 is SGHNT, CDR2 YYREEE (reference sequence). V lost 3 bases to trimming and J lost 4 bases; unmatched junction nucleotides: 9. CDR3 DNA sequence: TGTGCCAGCAGCTCAGACAGGGGGCGCAGCGGCTATGGCTACACCTTC. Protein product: CASSSDRGRSGYGYTF.

Here the CDR3 reads CASSALQGAGETQYF. CDR3 coding DNA: TGCGCCAGCAGCGCACTGCAGGGGGCAGGGGAGACCCAGTACTTC. This chain links TRBV5-1 with TRBJ2-5; 8 positions match TRBD1. The trim removed 4 bases at V and 5 bases at J, leaving 10 bases unmatched. The CDR3 runs 15 residues. The V gene's germline CDR1 is SGHRS and CDR2 YFSETQ.